Following are 8 T cell receptor beta chains from one sample sequenced in a study of T cell responses to AZD1222 COVID-19 vaccine. Sequenced by immunoSEQ multiplex PCR; TCRdb stores in-frame clones only, minus some. The sample has 150,000 to 180,000 clones; approximately 90% are singletons. This specimen consisted of peripheral blood, obtained on day 0 of AZD1222 vaccination. The receptor set was obtained from an adult in good health.

The CDR3 is CASTRQEGETQYF. The CDR3 bases are TGCGCCAGCACTAGACAGGAGGGGGAGACCCAGTACTTC. The chain carries TRBV5-1 and TRBJ2-5; possibly TRBD1 or TRBD2 for D (6 bases each). The CDR3 has 13 amino acids. Trimming stripped 6 bases from V and 5 bases from J, with 14 bases between. CDR1 SGHRS and CDR2 YFSETQ come from the germline V gene.

The chain couples TRBV6-5 to TRBJ1-1, with TRBD1 identical over 10 bases. The CDR3 loop spans 14 amino acids. The junction had 2 bases not matched to a gene; V was cut back by 6 bases and J by 1 base. The V gene's germline CDR1 is MNHEY and CDR2 SVGAGI. The CDR3 coding sequence is TGTGCCAGCAGGAGACAGGGGGCGAACACTGAAGCTTTCTTT. It codes for CASRRQGANTEAFF.

The chain has TRBV23-1 and TRBJ2-2, with D perhaps matching TRBD2 (5 bases). TRBV23-1 is an ORF for which the function is uncertain. The CDR3 contains 15 residues. Trimming pared 1 base from V and 6 bases from J, leaving 12 bases between. The CDR3 here is CASSQFGRVAGELFF. DNA for the CDR3: TGCGCCAGCAGTCAATTTGGGCGGGTCGCCGGGGAGCTGTTTTTT.

V and J are TRBV29-1 and TRBJ2-3; TRBD2 matches at 8 bases. Trimming cost V 6 bases and J 1 base; bases outside gene matches: 6. Germline-derived CDR1 and CDR2 are SQVTM and ANQGSEA. The CDR3 is 14 amino acids. DNA of the CDR3: TGCAGCGTCCCCGGGGGGGCCGGCACAGATACGCAGTATTTT. This codes for CSVPGGAGTDTQYF.

The V call is TRBV4-1, the J call TRBJ2-7; TRBD1 agrees at 7 bases. After removal of 4 bases from V and 3 bases from J, the junction contained 9 bases not matched to a gene. In germline, CDR1 is MGHRA, CDR2 YSYEKL. The CDR3 length is 15 residues. The DNA for the CDR3 is TGCGCCAGCAGCCTTTCCACCCGGGACAGCTACGAGCAGTACTTC. Translation: CASSLSTRDSYEQYF.

The count of this clone is one. The V and J genes are TRBV27 and TRBJ1-5; D unresolved. CDR1 MNHEY and CDR2 SMNVEV come from the germline V gene (reference sequence). Trimming shortened V by 8 bases and J by 9 bases, and 11 bases separated the two germline ends. CDR3 size: 11 residues. CDR3 bases: TGTGCCAGCGGGTCTACTAGGCCCCAGCATTTT. Residues: CASGSTRPQHF.

The chain couples TRBV10-3 to TRBJ2-1; 9 nucleotides align to TRBD1. CDR1 is ENHRY and CDR2 is SYGVKD in the germline V gene. V was pared by 7 bases and J by 6 bases, with 1 base of the junction left unmatched. CDR3 length: 12 residues. The CDR3 DNA reads as TGTGCCATCAAGGGACAGGGCAATGAGCAGTTCTTC. It yields the protein CAIKGQGNEQFF.

This rearrangement joins TRBV6-5 to TRBJ1-2; possible D gene TRBD1, 5 bases. CDR1 and CDR2 from the germline V gene are MNHEY and SVGAGI. This CDR3 has 13 amino acids. The ends were cut back, 0 bases at V and 8 bases at J, with 10 bases in the middle. The DNA for the CDR3 is TGTGCCAGCAGTTACTCTCGGGGGTTGGGCTACACCTTC. Its translation: CASSYSRGLGYTF.